Detailed here is one TCR beta chain. The antigen remains unidentified. This sample is part of a study of T cell repertoires in cytomegalovirus infection. Study context: It was recently identified HLA-C-restricted and well-studied HLA-B-restricted CMV epitopes that the study used. A matching HLA type, together with CMV infection, was signaled by public TCR beta signatures.

Trimming took off 8 bases at V and 0 bases at J, with 13 bases between the two ends. This CDR3 is 14 amino acids long. One entry per CDR3 protein, called by TCRdb with MiXCR from the reads. The repertoire holds some 350,000 distinct CDR3 sequences, with approximately 30% as singletons. The source is a human donor in good health (CMV status not recorded). Some clones in this sample may be carry-over from other donors' samples. Specimen: cultured PBMCs, collected from culture after CMV antigen stimulation. The chain carries TRBV12-3 or TRBV12-4 and TRBJ1-1, with TRBD1 as a possible D gene (5 bases). This CDR3 reads CASSWGNLNTEAFF. The CDR3 nucleotides read TGTGCCAGCTCTTGGGGCAATTTGAACACTGAAGCTTTCTTT.